This T cell receptor beta chain derives from a study of blood T cell repertoires in COVID-19. The germline CDR1 and CDR2 sequences are SGHVS and FQNEAQ. The CDR3 covers 16 residues. V was trimmed by 2 bases and J by 2 bases, leaving 13 bases between them. Using immunoSEQ multiplex PCR, the repertoire was profiled, and TCRdb retains in-frame clones only, with some absent. The sample gives approximately 190,000 clones, roughly 80% of which show up once; around 6.9% is in the top ten. The material sequenced was peripheral blood. This chain links TRBV7-8 with TRBJ2-1; maybe TRBD2 (6 bases). The receptor was derived from a man aged 55 to 70 with acute or convalescent COVID-19. Written as DNA, the CDR3 is TGTGCCAGCAGCTTATTTGGCGGGACCACCTACAATGAGCAGTTCTTC. This codes for CASSLFGGTTYNEQFF.